This T cell receptor beta chain was identified during a study of blood T cells in healthy people across ages (dated by TCRdb to between 2014 and 2017). Concerning the study at large: In model experiments, template switching captured about one uniquely barcoded TCR beta cDNA molecule for every two T cells. The donors were split into four age groups: young (average about 15 years), middle-aged (39), aged (roughly 68) and long-lived (roughly 80). Age-related changes in TCR beta repertoire diversity were measured in the study by deep sequencing normalized with unique cDNA molecular identifiers. To avoid experimental bias, donors of different ages were randomly spread across the sequencing lanes. The study analyzed two additional independent replicas of 1 million unique cDNA reads from the same blood draw for two donors, one aged 18 to 29 and one aged 80 or older. Study-wide conclusions, independent of this receptor: As age increased, observed TCR beta diversity per million T cells dropped in a roughly linear way, and a significant reduction was already evident by age about 40. Compared with the aged group, the long-lived group had more naive CD4+ T cells, fewer expanded clones and increased TCR diversity, a pattern suggesting age selection. Because the CMV infection status of the donors was unknown, age-related changes in expanded clonotypes may potentially have been confounded. Estimates of total diversity based on one million sequenced T cells were regarded as lower bounds and as underestimates. Conclusive comparison of naive and antigen-experienced compartments was prevented by the profiling of bulk unsorted PBMCs. The percentage of naive T cells measured by flow cytometry correlated strongly with observed TCR beta diversity.

The roughly 38 donors, aged about 6 to 95 years, were systemically healthy Caucasian individuals from Russia. Approximately 9.3 milliliters of peripheral blood were collected from each donor into EDTA-treated Vacutainer tubes. Ficoll-Paque density-gradient centrifugation was used to isolate PBMCs, with at least 7 million per sample. Trizol reagent was used to extract total RNA from the PBMCs, yielding at least 6 micrograms per sample. For every donor, an aliquot of PBMCs went through flow cytometry to measure the percentages of naive CD45RAhigh/CD27high T cells. Library construction relied on 5' RACE. Sequencer: Illumina HiSeq 2500. A second roughly 7 to 11 cycle PCR used a sample-barcoded 5' primer and a J-beta primer mix. Each TCR beta cDNA molecule received a unique molecular identifier from a template-switch 5' adaptor carrying 12 random nucleotides. Each sample yielded at least 2.5 million CDR3-containing paired-end reads. First-strand cDNA was synthesized from all RNA with the Mint cDNA synthesis kit, primed by a TRBC-specific oligonucleotide. All cDNA was treated with uracil-DNA glycosylase and then went through a first 18-cycle PCR with the universal primers M1SS and BC2_uni_R. As for the original processing: Normalization of each sample was performed by random selection of 1 million high-quality reads, each carrying a distinct molecular identifier. Reads sharing molecular identifiers were discarded rather than binned into consensus sequences. MiTCR, set to a Q25 quality threshold and the strictest error-elimination algorithm, was used for CDR3 identification, clonotype clustering and error correction. A nonparametric unseen species model with Euler transformation was used to estimate lower-bound total TCR beta diversity. In TCRdb, the public reads were trimmed at Q25 with fastp and aligned with MiXCR, with productive beta chains retained. Every entry covers one CDR3 protein and lists the most common genes and DNA from its rows. The V and J calls, along with clone size, are taken from TCRdb and not from the paper's own processing. This sample gives around 500,000 distinct CDR3 sequences in total; roughly 48% of them show up just once. The ten top clones hold about 22% of the sample.

As to this clonotype: Its target antigen remains unknown. Base qualities are not recorded, but no much larger clone differs from it by a single base.

This sequence originates from a man older than 75 in good health. Sample: blood.

The CDR3 in this case is CASPLDSLYGYTF. The DNA sequence reads TGTGCCAGTCCCTTGGACAGTCTCTATGGCTACACCTTC. The chain employs TRBV3-1 and TRBJ1-2; the best D guess is TRBD1, with 6 bases matching. The germline V gene (reference sequence) gives CDR1 as LGHDT and CDR2 as YNNKEL. The CDR3 runs 13 residues from the cysteine to the phenylalanine. The sequence is cut down to CDR3 DNA, 39 bases in frame from base 1. The germline ends are 15 bases apart after V is trimmed by 9 bases and J by 4 bases.